Listed below are T cell receptor beta chains from one sample, sequenced in a study of human T cells and chemical hapten exposure. TCRdb redid the calling of the RACE reads with MiXCR, one entry per CDR3 protein. Of around 130,000 distinct CDR3 sequences listed, approximately 9% are singletons. The specimen was whole blood. Receptor source: a male donor in good health. Some clones in this sample may be carry-over from other donors' samples. CDR3s include the opening cysteine and the closing phenylalanine or tryptophan. The D gene is left open where the match is weak. Clone size is not always given. Where it is, it says once, few, many or a class for expanded clones.

clone size | J gene | D gene | V gene | CDR3 protein | CDR3 DNA
few | TRBJ2-7 | - | TRBV6-1 | CASSEGQGGLYEQYF | TGTGCCAGCAGTGAAGGTCAGGGGGGTCTCTACGAGCAGTACTTC
- | TRBJ2-7 | - | TRBV11-2 | CASSLGEFYEQYF | TGTGCCAGCAGCCTAGGGGAGTTCTACGAGCAGTACTTC
many | TRBJ2-7 | - | TRBV27 | CASSLRGASYEQYF | TGTGCCAGCAGTTTACGCGGGGCTTCCTACGAGCAGTACTTC
- | TRBJ2-7 | - | TRBV6-2/TRBV6-3 | CASSYGLYEQYF | TGTGCCAGCAGTTACGGACTCTACGAGCAGTACTTC
- | TRBJ2-3 | - | TRBV7-8 | CASRAGGELHTDTQYF | TGTGCCAGCAGGGCCGGGGGTGAACTGCACACAGATACGCAGTATTTT
many | TRBJ2-1 | TRBD2 | TRBV12-5 | CASGPGGLSEQFF | TGTGCTAGTGGCCCGGGGGGGCTGAGTGAGCAGTTCTTC
many | TRBJ2-2 | TRBD1 | TRBV4-3 | CASSQGTGAGELFF | TGCGCCAGCAGCCAAGGGACAGGGGCCGGGGAGCTGTTTTTT
- | TRBJ2-2 | - | TRBV12-5 | CASGLNTGELFF | TGTGCTAGTGGACTGAACACCGGGGAGCTGTTTTTT
many | TRBJ2-2 | TRBD1 | TRBV3-1 | CASSQTGGSGELFF | TGTGCCAGCAGCCAAACAGGGGGCTCCGGGGAGCTGTTTTTT
- | TRBJ2-7 | - | TRBV20-1 | CSASDPSREQYF | TGCAGTGCTAGCGATCCTAGCCGCGAGCAGTACTTC
few | TRBJ2-1 | - | TRBV7-9 | CASSPTGIFPYNEQFF | TGTGCCAGCAGCCCTACAGGGATCTTCCCCTACAATGAGCAGTTCTTC
few | TRBJ2-2 | TRBD2 | TRBV7-2 | CASSLDSGGATGELFF | TGTGCCAGCAGCTTAGACTCCGGGGGGGCAACCGGGGAGCTGTTTTTT
few | TRBJ2-7 | - | TRBV12-3/TRBV12-4 | CASAGREQYF | TGTGCCAGCGCGGGGAGGGAGCAGTACTTC
few | TRBJ2-1 | TRBD1 | TRBV9 | CASSRTGGNEQFF | TGTGCCAGCAGCAGGACAGGGGGAAATGAGCAGTTCTTC
few | TRBJ2-1 | - | TRBV10-2 | CATFIRGRGYEQFF | TGCGCCACTTTCATTAGGGGCAGGGGCTATGAGCAGTTCTTC
- | TRBJ2-3 | TRBD1 | TRBV6-1 | CASRGQWADTQYF | TGTGCCAGCAGGGGACAGTGGGCAGATACGCAGTATTTT
- | TRBJ2-7 | TRBD1 | TRBV7-6 | CASSPAGTGTPEQYF | TGTGCCAGCAGCCCAGCCGGGACAGGAACCCCCGAGCAGTACTTC
- | TRBJ1-2 | - | TRBV21-1 | CASSNGVGSNGYTF | TGTGCCAGCAGCAACGGGGTTGGGAGTAATGGCTACACCTTC
- | TRBJ1-6 | - | TRBV27 | CASSPSGSYDSPLHF | TGTGCCAGCAGTCCCTCTGGGAGCTACGATTCACCCCTCCACTTT
few | TRBJ2-3 | - | TRBV19 | CASSTGIGPGDTQYF | TGTGCCAGTAGTACCGGGATTGGGCCTGGAGATACGCAGTATTTT
- | TRBJ2-1 | - | TRBV5-6 | CASSLVRLSGYNEQFF | TGTGCCAGCAGCCTCGTGAGACTAAGCGGATACAATGAGCAGTTCTTC
few | TRBJ2-1 | TRBD2 | TRBV20-1 | CSAKTSGEQFF | TGCAGTGCTAAGACTAGCGGTGAGCAGTTCTTC
- | TRBJ2-2 | - | TRBV6-1 | CASSAGTSVAGELFF | TGTGCCAGCAGTGCCGGGACTTCGGTCGCGGGGGAGCTGTTTTTT
many | TRBJ2-3 | TRBD2 | TRBV5-1 | CASSPGLASDTQYF | TGCGCCAGCAGCCCCGGACTAGCCTCAGATACGCAGTATTTT
few | TRBJ1-2 | - | TRBV29-1 | CSVYPQDYYGYTF | TGCAGCGTTTACCCACAGGATTACTATGGCTACACCTTC
few | TRBJ1-1 | TRBD1 | TRBV7-3 | CASSLGDRPRTEAFF | TGTGCCAGCAGCCTGGGGGACAGACCGCGCACTGAAGCTTTCTTT
many | TRBJ2-7 | TRBD2 | TRBV11-2 | CASSSAAGGYEQYF | TGTGCCAGCAGCTCGGCGGCGGGGGGATACGAGCAGTACTTC
many | TRBJ2-1 | TRBD2 | TRBV7-6 | CASSLGTSGRANEQFF | TGTGCCAGCAGCTTAGGGACTAGCGGGAGGGCCAATGAGCAGTTCTTC
few | TRBJ2-3 | TRBD2 | TRBV11-2 | CASSSLAGGPDTQYF | TGTGCCAGCAGCTCCCTAGCGGGAGGCCCAGATACGCAGTATTTT
- | TRBJ1-1 | TRBD1 | TRBV9 | CASSPDRGTEAFF | TGTGCCAGCAGCCCGGACAGGGGGACTGAAGCTTTCTTT
many | TRBJ2-2 | TRBD2 | TRBV11-2 | CASRGLAINTGELFF | TGTGCCAGCAGAGGACTAGCGATTAACACCGGGGAGCTGTTTTTT
- | TRBJ1-1 | TRBD1 | TRBV29-1 | CSVEDQGGGNTEAFF | TGCAGCGTTGAAGATCAGGGGGGGGGAAACACTGAAGCTTTCTTT
many | TRBJ1-6 | - | TRBV27 | CASSLAGVDSPLHF | TGTGCCAGCAGTTTGGCGGGTGTGGATTCACCCCTCCACTTT
- | TRBJ2-2 | - | TRBV10-3 | CAIKGISTGELFF | TGTGCCATCAAGGGGATCTCCACCGGGGAGCTGTTTTTT
- | TRBJ2-3 | - | TRBV6-5 | CASSYGTSSTDTQYF | TGTGCCAGCAGTTACGGAACTAGCAGCACAGATACGCAGTATTTT
many | TRBJ1-1 | - | TRBV5-1 | CASSADRNTEAFF | TGCGCCAGCAGCGCGGACAGAAACACTGAAGCTTTCTTT
- | TRBJ2-3 | - | TRBV2 | CASSEDGRTDTQYF | TGTGCCAGCAGTGAAGACGGGCGGACAGATACGCAGTATTTT
many | TRBJ2-1 | - | TRBV2 | CASSDGEPHYNEQFF | TGTGCCAGCAGTGATGGCGAGCCCCACTACAATGAGCAGTTCTTC
- | TRBJ2-7 | TRBD2 | TRBV20-1 | CSARDSLAGVYEQYF | TGCAGTGCTAGAGACTCGCTAGCGGGAGTCTACGAGCAGTACTTC
few | TRBJ2-1 | TRBD2 | TRBV5-5 | CASSLVSSGGNEQFF | TGTGCCAGCAGCTTGGTGTCTAGCGGGGGGAATGAGCAGTTCTTC
many | TRBJ1-1 | TRBD1 | TRBV3-1 | CASSNGQGRTEAFF | TGTGCCAGCAGTAACGGACAGGGGAGAACTGAAGCTTTCTTT
few | TRBJ2-2 | TRBD2 | TRBV11-2 | CASSSLRGGTGELFF | TGTGCCAGCAGCTCCCTCCGCGGGGGCACCGGGGAGCTGTTTTTT
many | TRBJ2-1 | - | TRBV4-3 | CASSQSGLGGEQFF | TGCGCCAGCAGCCAGTCTGGGCTGGGGGGTGAGCAGTTCTTC
few | TRBJ1-6 | TRBD1 | TRBV12-3/TRBV12-4 | CASSLGQGNNSPLHF | TGTGCCAGCAGTTTAGGACAGGGGAACAATTCACCCCTCCACTTT
- | TRBJ1-2 | - | TRBV9 | CASRREATDLDKNYGYTF | TGTGCCAGCAGAAGGGAGGCGACCGACTTAGACAAAAACTATGGCTACACCTTC
many | TRBJ2-1 | - | TRBV5-1 | CASSSTEALYNEQFF | TGCGCCAGCAGCTCCACAGAAGCCCTTTACAATGAGCAGTTCTTC
few | TRBJ2-2 | TRBD1 | TRBV29-1 | CSVSTGQGGGELFF | TGCAGCGTGTCCACGGGACAGGGAGGCGGGGAGCTGTTTTTT
few | TRBJ2-3 | TRBD2 | TRBV6-5 | CASTLAGTDTQYF | TGTGCCAGCACACTAGCGGGCACAGATACGCAGTATTTT
few | TRBJ2-2 | - | TRBV30 | CAWSVVGELFF | TGTGCCTGGAGTGTTGTTGGGGAGCTGTTTTTT